This T cell receptor (beta chain) came from a study of cytomegalovirus exposure and HLA in healthy donors. The study's findings and limits: The presence/absence work took it that sequencing depth was about the same across donors. The only immune exposure information that was available was CMV serostatus. For TCR beta chains, V- and J-gene trimming was later linked to a missense DCLRE1C variant. Several V segments, TRBV6-2 and TRBV6-3 among them, could not be told apart and were dropped.

PCR amplification relied on 60 Vbeta primers (plus 13 Jbeta primers). Sequencing used immunoSEQ multiplex PCR; TCRdb keeps in-frame clones, though not all of them. The sample contains 160,000 or so clones, 76% of which appear only once. This clone was detected once. No antigen is known for it. Germline CDR1 is LNHDA and CDR2 is SQIVND (reference sequence). J was trimmed by 1 base and V by 6 bases; bases with no gene match: 22. The CDR3 extends over 22 amino acids. Sequenced input: PBMCs. This receptor was obtained from a man between 60 and 75 years old in good health and CMV-seronegative. The chain is built from TRBV19 and TRBJ2-1; 12 bases fit TRBD2. The CDR3 region is CASRTLPPTSGRPLRSYNEQFF. CDR3 nucleotide sequence: TGTGCCAGTAGAACCCTCCCCCCTACTAGCGGGAGGCCGCTTCGTTCCTACAATGAGCAGTTCTTC.